These T cell receptor beta chains were read from a single sample in a study of radiation and T cells in renal cell carcinoma. The assay was immunoSEQ multiplex PCR, and TCRdb's table has in-frame clones only and misses some. The sample has 70,000 or so clones, roughly 80% seen once. The sequences come from blood, collected from a patient whose treatment included radiotherapy and nephrectomy. All receptors derive from a man aged 60-69 years with renal cell carcinoma. Each CDR3 is given with its conserved first and last residue. A row's size may be missing; if present it is once, few, many or a size class.

V gene	J gene	clone size	CDR3 protein
TRBV4-2	TRBJ1-2	few	CASSQSGTGGLGYTF
TRBV6-1	TRBJ2-5	NA	CASRTGLRTGTQYF
TRBV5-1	TRBJ2-2	NA	CASSLRVGTNLRAGELFF
TRBV7-2	TRBJ2-2	NA	CASSFDVNTGELFF
TRBV28	TRBJ2-1	few	CASSPRSGGGPLNEQFF
TRBV11-2	TRBJ2-7	few	CASSLQSPNEQYF
TRBV21-1	TRBJ2-3	once	CASSKEMGIFGRARTDTQYF
TRBV28	TRBJ1-1	NA	CASRPPGANTEAFF
TRBV4-3	TRBJ2-1	once	CASSQDSLYNEQFF
TRBV5-4	TRBJ2-7	NA	CASSLGQGYSYEQYF